This T cell receptor (beta chain) was sequenced during a study of T cells in narcolepsy. General study results and limits: In some patient and control memory CD4+ samples, autoreactive clones were absent. Autoreactive HCRT-specific and TRIB2-specific clonotypes were marked in same-patient CSF-versus-blood CD4+ comparisons. Reportedly, autoreactive clonotypes were serially detected in patients' blood but not controls'.

As regards this clone: Its antigen remains unidentified.

This CDR3 has 16 residues. The V and J ends lost 1 base and 3 bases respectively, with 13 bases between them. Germline V CDR1 and CDR2: MGHRA, YSYEKL. The table came from immunoSEQ multiplex PCR; TCRdb's copy has only in-frame clones and leaves some out. Of 30,000 to 35,000 clones in the sample, about nine tenths are singletons; the top ten hold roughly 0.8%. The sequenced material came from CD45RA- memory CD4+ T cells from PBMCs. The sequence was obtained from a human donor with narcolepsy. This chain connects TRBV4-1 to TRBJ2-1; D is unclear. The DNA for the CDR3 is TGCGCCAGCAGCCAAGTAGACCTAATGATCTACAATGAGCAGTTCTTC. Its translation: CASSQVDLMIYNEQFF.